This T cell receptor (beta chain) stems from a study of CD8+CD57+ T cells in acquired aplastic anemia (dated by TCRdb to the late 2010s). A note on the overall study: On average, sorted CD4+ and CD8+ cells yielded around 3.4 ug of extracted DNA, with a range of about 0.19 to 30 ug. CD8+CD57+ expansion was defined as frequency above the mean frequency observed in healthy subjects. Summary of the overall study and its limitations: No significant difference in CD8+ Simpson's diversity was found between patients and healthy controls (P=0.060). Approximately 27 CD8+ CDR3 sequences were found in both patients and controls but appeared to be highly expressed in patients and within the immunodominant clones of the patients.

Patients chosen for sequencing had shown expansion of CD8+CD57+ cells by flow cytometry. Every patient had a diagnosis of severe acquired aplastic anemia based on International Study of Aplastic Anemia and Agranulocytosis and Camitta criteria. No therapy had been received by the patients at the time of blood sampling. In this study, sorted CD4+ and CD8+ T cells from the blood of healthy subjects and of severe aplastic anemia patients had their TCR repertoires deep-sequenced. Patients were enrolled in the USA under clinicaltrials.gov protocols 00001620, 01623167, 00001397, 00071045, 00081523 and 00961064. Ficoll-Paque density gradient centrifugation was used to isolate peripheral blood mononuclear cells. Before DNA extraction, CD4+ and CD8+ T cells were sorted by FACS or by magnetic beads. This clonotype was counted a few times. Which antigen it targets is not known. Base qualities are not at hand, and no much larger clone is one base apart.

TCR beta VDJ combination and CDR3 sequence profiling used genomic DNA as the template. An Illumina HiSeq 2000 was used for TCR repertoire sequencing. The original methods were these. Repertoires were assessed using TRBV/TRBJ rearrangement plots, CDR3 size and DJ length profiles, and Simpson's diversity index. Whichever DNA sequence was most abundant in the deep sequencing data was defined as the immunodominant clone. CDR3 amino acid sequences were checked for sharing across subjects and were also compared against the VDJdb database and published repertoires. The public reads were run again by TCRdb, first through fastp at Q25 and then through MiXCR, and only productive beta chains were kept. One record per CDR3 amino acid sequence lists the most common genes and DNA. TCRdb, not the authors, supplied the V and J calls. Recorded for this sample are about 190,000 distinct CDR3 sequences; under 55% of them occurred a single time. Around 8.8% of the sample is taken by the ten largest.

CDR1 and CDR2 (LNHNV, YYDKDF) derive from the germline V gene (reference sequence). V is trimmed back by 3 bases and J by 4 bases, and the junction contains 5 bases that no gene match accounts for. Counted from cysteine to phenylalanine, this CDR3 has 15 amino acids. CDR3 DNA is the only sequence kept; it has 45 bases, read in frame from the first base. The sequence links TRBV15 to TRBJ1-5; 8 bases in the junction line up with TRBD1. This TCR was recovered from a human donor with aplastic anemia. Sequenced: sorted CD4+, CD8+, or CD8+CD57+ T cells (not recorded which) from PBMCs. CDR3 sequence: CATSSGQGPNQPQHF. The nucleotide sequence is TGTGCCACCAGCAGTGGACAGGGCCCAAATCAGCCCCAGCATTTT.